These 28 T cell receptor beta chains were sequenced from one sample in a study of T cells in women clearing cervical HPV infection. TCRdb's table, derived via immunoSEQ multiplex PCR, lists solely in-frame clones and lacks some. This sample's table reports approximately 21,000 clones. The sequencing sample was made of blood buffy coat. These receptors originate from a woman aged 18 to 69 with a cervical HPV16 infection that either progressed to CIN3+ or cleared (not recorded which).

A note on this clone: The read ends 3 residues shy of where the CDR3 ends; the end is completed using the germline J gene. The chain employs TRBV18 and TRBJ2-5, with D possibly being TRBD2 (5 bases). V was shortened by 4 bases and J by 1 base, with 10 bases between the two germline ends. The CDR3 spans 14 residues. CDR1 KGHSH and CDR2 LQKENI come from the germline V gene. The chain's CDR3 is CASSLISGQETQYF. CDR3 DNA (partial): TGTGCCAGCTCACTAATAAGCGGCCAAGAGACC.

The sequenced part of the CDR3 DNA is TGTGCCAGCAGTTACGTCCAGACTAATCAGCCC. This encodes CASSYVQTNQP. The full CDR3 is CASSYVQTNQPQHF. The V and J genes are TRBV6-2 or TRBV6-3 and TRBJ1-5; no reliable D call. The read halts 3 residues ahead of the CDR3 end, with the missing end drawn from the germline J gene. V was shortened by 2 bases and J by 4 bases, with 9 bases between the two germline ends. Germline V lookup: CDR1 MNHEY, CDR2 SVGEGT. The CDR3 runs 14 residues.

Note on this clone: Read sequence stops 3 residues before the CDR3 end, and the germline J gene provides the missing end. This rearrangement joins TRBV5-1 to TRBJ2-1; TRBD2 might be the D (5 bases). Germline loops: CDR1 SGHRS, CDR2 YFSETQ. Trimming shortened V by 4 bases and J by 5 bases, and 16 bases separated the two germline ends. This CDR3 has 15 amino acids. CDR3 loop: CASSPRLTTNNEQFF. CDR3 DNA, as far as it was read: TGCGCCAGCAGCCCGCGACTAACCACTAACAATGAG.

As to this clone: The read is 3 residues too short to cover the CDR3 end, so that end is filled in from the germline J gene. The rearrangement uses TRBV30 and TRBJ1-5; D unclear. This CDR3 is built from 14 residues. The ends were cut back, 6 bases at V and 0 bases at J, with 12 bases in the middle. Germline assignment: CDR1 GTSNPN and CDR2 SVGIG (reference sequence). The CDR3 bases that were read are TGTGCCTGTCAAATGACGGGTAGCAATCAGCCC. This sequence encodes CACQMTGSNQP. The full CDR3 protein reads CACQMTGSNQPQHF.

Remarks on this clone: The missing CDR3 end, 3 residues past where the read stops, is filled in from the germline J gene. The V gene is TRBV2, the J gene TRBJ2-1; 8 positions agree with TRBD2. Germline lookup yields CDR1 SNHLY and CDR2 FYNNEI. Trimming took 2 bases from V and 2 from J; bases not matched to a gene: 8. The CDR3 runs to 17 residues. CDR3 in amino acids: CASSERVTGGTYNEQFF. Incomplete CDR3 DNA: TGTGCCAGCAGTGAACGAGTTACGGGGGGGACCTACAATGAG.

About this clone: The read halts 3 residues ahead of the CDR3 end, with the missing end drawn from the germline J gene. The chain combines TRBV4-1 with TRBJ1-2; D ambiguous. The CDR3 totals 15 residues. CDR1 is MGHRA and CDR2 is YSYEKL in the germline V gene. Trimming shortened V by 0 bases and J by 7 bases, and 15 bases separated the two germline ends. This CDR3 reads CASSQEKEARGGYTF. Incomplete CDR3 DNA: TGCGCCAGCAGCCAAGAGAAGGAGGCCCGCGGTGGC.

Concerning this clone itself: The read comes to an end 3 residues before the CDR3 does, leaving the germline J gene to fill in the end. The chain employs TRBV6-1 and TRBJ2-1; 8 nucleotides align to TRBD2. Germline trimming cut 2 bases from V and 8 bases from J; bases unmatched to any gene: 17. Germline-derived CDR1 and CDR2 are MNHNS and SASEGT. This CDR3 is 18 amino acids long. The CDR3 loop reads CASSEIGGLGVGADEQFF. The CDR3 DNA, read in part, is TGTGCCAGCAGTGAAATTGGGGGACTAGGAGTGGGTGCGGATGAG.

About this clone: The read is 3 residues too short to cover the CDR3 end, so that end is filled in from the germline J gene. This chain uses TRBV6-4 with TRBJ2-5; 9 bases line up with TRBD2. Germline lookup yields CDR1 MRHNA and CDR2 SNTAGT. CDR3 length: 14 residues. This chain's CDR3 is CASSAGTSTDTQYF. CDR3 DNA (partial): TGTGCCAGCAGTGCCGGGACTAGCACAGATACC.

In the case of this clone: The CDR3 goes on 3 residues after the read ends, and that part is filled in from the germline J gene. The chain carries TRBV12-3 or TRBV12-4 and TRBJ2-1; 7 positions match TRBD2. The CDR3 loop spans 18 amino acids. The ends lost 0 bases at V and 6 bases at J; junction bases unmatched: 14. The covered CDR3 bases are TGTGCCAGCAGTTTAGCCAAATCCTCGGGACTACCCTTCAATGAG. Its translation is CASSLAKSSGLPFNE. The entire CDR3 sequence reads CASSLAKSSGLPFNEQFF.

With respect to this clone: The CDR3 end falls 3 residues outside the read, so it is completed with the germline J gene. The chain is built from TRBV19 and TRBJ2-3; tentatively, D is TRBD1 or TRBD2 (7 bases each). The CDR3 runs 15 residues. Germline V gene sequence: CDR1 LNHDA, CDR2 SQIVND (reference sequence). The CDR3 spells CASRKQGRDDQPQYF. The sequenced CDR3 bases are TGTGCCAGTAGAAAACAGGGGAGGGATGATCAGCCG.

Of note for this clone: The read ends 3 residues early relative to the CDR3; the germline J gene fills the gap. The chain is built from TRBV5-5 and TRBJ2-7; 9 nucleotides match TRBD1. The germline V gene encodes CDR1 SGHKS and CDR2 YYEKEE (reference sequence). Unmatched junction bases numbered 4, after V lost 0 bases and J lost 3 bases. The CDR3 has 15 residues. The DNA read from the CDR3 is TGTGCCAGCAGCTTGGCGGGACAGGGCTTCTACGAG. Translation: CASSLAGQGFYE. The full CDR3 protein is CASSLAGQGFYEQYF.

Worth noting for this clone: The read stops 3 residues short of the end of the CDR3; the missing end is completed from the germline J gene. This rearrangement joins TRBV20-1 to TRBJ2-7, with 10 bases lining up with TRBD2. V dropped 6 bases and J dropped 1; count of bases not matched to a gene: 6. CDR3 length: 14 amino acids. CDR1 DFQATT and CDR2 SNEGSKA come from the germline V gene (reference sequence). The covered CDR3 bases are TGCAGTGCATGGGGGACTAGCGTATCCTACGAG. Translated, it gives CSAWGTSVSYE. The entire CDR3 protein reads CSAWGTSVSYEQYF.

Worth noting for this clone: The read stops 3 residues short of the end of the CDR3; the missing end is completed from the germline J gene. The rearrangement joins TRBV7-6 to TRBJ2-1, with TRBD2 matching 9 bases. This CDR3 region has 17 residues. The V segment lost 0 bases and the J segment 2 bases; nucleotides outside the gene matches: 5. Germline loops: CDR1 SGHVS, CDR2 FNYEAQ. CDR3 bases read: TGTGCCAGCAGCTTAGCCAGACTAGCGGTAACCTACAATGAG. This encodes CASSLARLAVTYNE. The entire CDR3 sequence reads CASSLARLAVTYNEQFF.

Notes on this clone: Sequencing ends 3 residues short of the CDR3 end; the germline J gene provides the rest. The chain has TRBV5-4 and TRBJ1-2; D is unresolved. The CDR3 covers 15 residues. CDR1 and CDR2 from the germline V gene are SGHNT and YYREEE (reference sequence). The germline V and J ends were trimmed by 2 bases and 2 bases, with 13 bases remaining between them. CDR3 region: CASSFLETSNYGYTF. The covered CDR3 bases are TGTGCCAGCAGCTTCCTAGAAACCAGCAACTATGGC.

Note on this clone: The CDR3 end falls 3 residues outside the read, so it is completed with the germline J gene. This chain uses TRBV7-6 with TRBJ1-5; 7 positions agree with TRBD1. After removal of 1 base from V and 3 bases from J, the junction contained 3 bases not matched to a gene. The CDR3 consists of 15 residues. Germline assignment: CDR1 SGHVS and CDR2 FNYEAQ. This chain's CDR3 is CASSLGQGNNQPQHF. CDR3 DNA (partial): TGTGCCAGCAGCTTAGGACAGGGAAACAATCAGCCC.

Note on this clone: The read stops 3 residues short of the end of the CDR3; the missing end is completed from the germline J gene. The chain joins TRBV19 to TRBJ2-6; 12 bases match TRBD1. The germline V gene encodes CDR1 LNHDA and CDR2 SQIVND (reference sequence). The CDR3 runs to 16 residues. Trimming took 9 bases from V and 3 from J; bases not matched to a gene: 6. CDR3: CASGDRGLSGANVLTF. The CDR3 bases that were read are TGTGCCAGCGGGGACAGGGGGCTCAGTGGGGCCAACGTC. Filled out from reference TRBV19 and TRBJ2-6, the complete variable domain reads DGGITQSPKYLFRKEGQNVTLSCEQNLNHDAMYWYRQDPGQGLRLIYYSQIVNDFQKGDIAEGYSVSREKKESFPLTVTSAQKNPTAFYLCASGDRGLSGANVLTFGAGSRLTVL.

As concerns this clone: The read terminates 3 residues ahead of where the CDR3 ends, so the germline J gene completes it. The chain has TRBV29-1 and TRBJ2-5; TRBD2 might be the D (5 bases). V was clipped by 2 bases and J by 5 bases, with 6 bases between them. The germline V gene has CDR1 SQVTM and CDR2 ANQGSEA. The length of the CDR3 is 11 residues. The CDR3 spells CSVERGETQYF. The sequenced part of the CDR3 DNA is TGCAGCGTTGAACGAGGGGAGACC. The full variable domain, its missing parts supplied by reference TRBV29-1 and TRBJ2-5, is SAVISQKPSRDICQRGTSLTIQCQVDSQVTMMFWYRQQPGQSLTLIATANQGSEATYESGFVIDKFPISRPNLTFSTLTVSNMSPEDSSIYLCSVERGETQYFGPGTRLLVL.

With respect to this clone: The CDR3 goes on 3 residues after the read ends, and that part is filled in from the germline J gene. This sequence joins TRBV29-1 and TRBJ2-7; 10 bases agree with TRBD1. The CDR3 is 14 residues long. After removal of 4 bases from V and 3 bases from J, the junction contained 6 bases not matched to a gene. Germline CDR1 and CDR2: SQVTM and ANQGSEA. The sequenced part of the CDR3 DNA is TGCAGCGTTGGTTTGAGGGACAGGGGCTACGAG. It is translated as CSVGLRDRGYE. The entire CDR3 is CSVGLRDRGYEQYF.

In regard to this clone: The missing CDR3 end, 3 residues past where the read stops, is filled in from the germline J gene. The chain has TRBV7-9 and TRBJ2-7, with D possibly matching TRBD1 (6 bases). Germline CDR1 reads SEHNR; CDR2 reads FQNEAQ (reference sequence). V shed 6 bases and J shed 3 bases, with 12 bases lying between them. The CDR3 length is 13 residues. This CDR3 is CASSMDRYYEQYF. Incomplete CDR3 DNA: TGTGCCAGCAGTATGGACAGATACTACGAG.

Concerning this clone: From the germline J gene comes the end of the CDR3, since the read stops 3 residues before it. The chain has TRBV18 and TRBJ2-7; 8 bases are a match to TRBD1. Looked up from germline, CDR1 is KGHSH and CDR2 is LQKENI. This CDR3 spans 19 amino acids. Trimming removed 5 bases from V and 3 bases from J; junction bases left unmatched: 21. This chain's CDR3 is CASSSTGVKQGALDYEQYF. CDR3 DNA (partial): TGTGCCAGCTCATCAACCGGGGTGAAGCAGGGGGCGCTTGACTACGAG. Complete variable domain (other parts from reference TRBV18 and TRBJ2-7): NAGVMQNPRHLVRRRGQEARLRCSPMKGHSHVYWYRQLPEEGLKFMVYLQKENIIDESGMPKERFSAEFPKEGPSILRIQQVVRGDSAAYFCASSSTGVKQGALDYEQYFGPGTRLTVT.

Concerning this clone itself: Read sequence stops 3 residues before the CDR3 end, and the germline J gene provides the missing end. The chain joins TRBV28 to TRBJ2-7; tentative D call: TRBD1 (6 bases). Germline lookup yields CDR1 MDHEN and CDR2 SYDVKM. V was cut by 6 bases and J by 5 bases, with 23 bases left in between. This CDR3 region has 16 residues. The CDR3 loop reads CASRTPGQGESNEQYF. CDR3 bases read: TGTGCCAGCAGGACACCGGGACAAGGTGAATCGAACGAG.

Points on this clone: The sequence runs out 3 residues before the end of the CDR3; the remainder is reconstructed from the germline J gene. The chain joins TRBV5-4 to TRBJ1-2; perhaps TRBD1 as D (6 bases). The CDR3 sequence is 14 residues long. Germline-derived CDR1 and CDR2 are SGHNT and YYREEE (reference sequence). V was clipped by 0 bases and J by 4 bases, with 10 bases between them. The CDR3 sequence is CASSLGMGAYGYTF. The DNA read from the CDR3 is TGTGCCAGCAGCTTGGGGATGGGGGCCTATGGC.

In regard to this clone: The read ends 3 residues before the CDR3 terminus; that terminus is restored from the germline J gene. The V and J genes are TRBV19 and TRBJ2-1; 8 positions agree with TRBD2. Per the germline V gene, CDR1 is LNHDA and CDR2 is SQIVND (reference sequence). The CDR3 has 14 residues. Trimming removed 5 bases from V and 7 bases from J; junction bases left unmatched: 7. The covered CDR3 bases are TGTGCCAGTAGTTGGCGGGAGGTTGGAAATGAG. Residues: CASSWREVGNE. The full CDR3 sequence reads CASSWREVGNEQFF.

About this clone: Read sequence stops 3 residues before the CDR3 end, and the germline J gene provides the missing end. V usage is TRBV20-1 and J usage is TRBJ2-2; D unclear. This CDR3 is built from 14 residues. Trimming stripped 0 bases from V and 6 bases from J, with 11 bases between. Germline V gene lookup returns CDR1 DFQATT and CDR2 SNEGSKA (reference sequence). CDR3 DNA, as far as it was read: TGCAGTGCTAGAGATTTCGGTTCTTCCGGGGAG. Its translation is CSARDFGSSGE. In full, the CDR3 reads CSARDFGSSGELFF.

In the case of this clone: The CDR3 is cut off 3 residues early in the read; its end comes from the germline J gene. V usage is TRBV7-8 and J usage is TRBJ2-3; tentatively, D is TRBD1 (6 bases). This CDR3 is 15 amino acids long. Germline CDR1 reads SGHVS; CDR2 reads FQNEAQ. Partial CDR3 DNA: TGTGCCAGCAGCTTAGGGGAAATTACAGGGCGAGCG. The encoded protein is CASSLGEITGRA. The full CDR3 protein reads CASSLGEITGRAQYF.

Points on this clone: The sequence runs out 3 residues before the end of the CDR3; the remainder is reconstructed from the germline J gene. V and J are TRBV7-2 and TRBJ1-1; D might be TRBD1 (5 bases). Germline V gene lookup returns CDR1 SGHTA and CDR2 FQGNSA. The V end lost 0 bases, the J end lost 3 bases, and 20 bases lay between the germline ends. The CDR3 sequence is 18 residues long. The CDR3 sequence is CASSLAIRGQWGDTEAFF. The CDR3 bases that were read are TGTGCCAGCAGCTTAGCTATACGTGGGCAGTGGGGGGACACTGAA.

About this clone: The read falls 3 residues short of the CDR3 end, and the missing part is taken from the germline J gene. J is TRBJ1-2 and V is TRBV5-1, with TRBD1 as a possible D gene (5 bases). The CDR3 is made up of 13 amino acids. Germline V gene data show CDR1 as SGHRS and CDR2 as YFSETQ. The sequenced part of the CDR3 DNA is TGCGCCAGCAGCCCGGGGGGGGATTCGGGC. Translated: CASSPGGDSG. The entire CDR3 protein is CASSPGGDSGYTF.

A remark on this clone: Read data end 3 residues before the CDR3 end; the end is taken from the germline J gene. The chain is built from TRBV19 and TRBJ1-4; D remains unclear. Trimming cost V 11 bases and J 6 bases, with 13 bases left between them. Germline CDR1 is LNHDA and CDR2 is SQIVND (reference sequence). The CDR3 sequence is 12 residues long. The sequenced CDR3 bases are TGTGCCTCGAACCGTTTAGATGAAAAA. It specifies CASNRLDEK. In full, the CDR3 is CASNRLDEKLFF.